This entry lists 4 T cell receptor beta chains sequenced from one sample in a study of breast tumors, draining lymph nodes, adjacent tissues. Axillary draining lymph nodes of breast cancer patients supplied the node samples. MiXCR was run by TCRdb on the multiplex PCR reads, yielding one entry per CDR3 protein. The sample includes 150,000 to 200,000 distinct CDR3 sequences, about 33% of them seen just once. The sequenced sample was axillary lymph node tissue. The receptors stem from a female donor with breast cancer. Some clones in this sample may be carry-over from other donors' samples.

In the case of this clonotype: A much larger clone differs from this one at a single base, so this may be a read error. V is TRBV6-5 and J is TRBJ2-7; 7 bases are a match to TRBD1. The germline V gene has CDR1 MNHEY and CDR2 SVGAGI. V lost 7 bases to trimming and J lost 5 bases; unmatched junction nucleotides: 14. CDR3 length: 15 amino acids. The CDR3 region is CASTLFAAGGNEQYF. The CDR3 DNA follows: TGTGCCAGCACCCTGTTTGCGGCAGGGGGAAACGAGCAGTACTTC.

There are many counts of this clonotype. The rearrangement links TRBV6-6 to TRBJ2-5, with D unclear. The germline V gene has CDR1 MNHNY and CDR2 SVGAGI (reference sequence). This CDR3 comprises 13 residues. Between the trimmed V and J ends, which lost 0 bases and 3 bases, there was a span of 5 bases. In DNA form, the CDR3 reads TGTGCCAGCAGTTACTCGCCGGAAGAGACCCAGTACTTC. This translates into CASSYSPEETQYF.

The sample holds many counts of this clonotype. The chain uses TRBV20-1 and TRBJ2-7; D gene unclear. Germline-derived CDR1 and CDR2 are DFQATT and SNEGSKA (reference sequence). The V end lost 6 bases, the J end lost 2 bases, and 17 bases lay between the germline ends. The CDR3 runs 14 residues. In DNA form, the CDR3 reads TGCAGTGCAATCCGTCCGGGCAAGCCCTACGAGCAGTACTTC. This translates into CSAIRPGKPYEQYF.

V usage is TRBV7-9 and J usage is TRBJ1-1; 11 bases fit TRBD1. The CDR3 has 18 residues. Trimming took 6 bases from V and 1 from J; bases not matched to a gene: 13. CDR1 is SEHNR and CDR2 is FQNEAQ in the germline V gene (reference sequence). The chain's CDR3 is CASRGTVGDRGGNTEAFF. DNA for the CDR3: TGTGCCAGCAGGGGTACGGTCGGGGACAGGGGGGGGAACACTGAAGCTTTCTTT. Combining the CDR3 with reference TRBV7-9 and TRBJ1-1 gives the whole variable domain DTGVSQNPRHKITKRGQNVTFRCDPISEHNRLYWYRQTLGQGPEFLTYFQNEAQLEKSRLLSDRFSAERPKGSFSTLEIQRTEQGDSAMYLCASRGTVGDRGGNTEAFFGQGTRLTVV.